These 26 T cell receptor beta chains originate from one sample sequenced in a study of graft-versus-host responses after intestinal transplantation. Once graft tissue had been processed, intraepithelial and lamina propria lymphocytes were released. Clones were sequenced by immunoSEQ multiplex PCR, and TCRdb holds only the in-frame ones, with some missing. The table records 60,000 to 65,000 clones, roughly 90% of them present only once. Sequences were derived from ileum tissue, sampled roughly 54 weeks after transplant. The receptors originated from a human patient who received an intestinal transplant, so some T cells may come from the graft donor.

The count of this clone is one. The gene calls are TRBV16 and TRBJ1-5; 7 nucleotides match TRBD1. After removal of 3 bases from V and 0 bases from J, the junction contained 5 bases not matched to a gene. CDR1 KGHSY and CDR2 FQNENV come from the germline V gene. The length of the CDR3 is 16 residues. The CDR3 DNA reads TGTGCCAGCAGCCACTTAGACAGGGCTAGCAATCAGCCCCAGCATTTT. Protein sequence: CASSHLDRASNQPQHF.

This sequence joins TRBV19 and TRBJ1-1; no reliable D call. The CDR3 spans 14 residues. Per the germline V gene, CDR1 is LNHDA and CDR2 is SQIVND (reference sequence). V lost 3 bases and J 1 base, leaving 9 bases between the germline ends. The CDR3 loop is CASSMGGPNTEAFF. DNA of the CDR3: TGTGCCAGTAGTATGGGCGGTCCGAACACTGAAGCTTTCTTT.

This clone has more than one count but fewer than ten. The DNA of the CDR3 is TGTGCCACCTCCTTCGGGCAGGGCTACGAGCAGTACTTC. Protein sequence: CATSFGQGYEQYF. J is TRBJ2-7 and V is TRBV28, with D perhaps TRBD1 (5 bases). Germline V CDR1 and CDR2: MDHEN, SYDVKM. CDR3 length: 13 amino acids. The V and J ends lost 10 bases and 3 bases respectively, with 16 bases between them.

The chain recombines TRBV5-1 with TRBJ1-4; D is unresolved. V was pared by 0 bases and J by 2 bases, with 5 bases between. The germline gives CDR1 SGHRS, CDR2 YFSETQ. The CDR3 totals 14 residues. This CDR3 reads CASSLGRTNEKLFF. The CDR3 nucleotides read TGCGCCAGCAGCTTGGGTCGGACTAATGAAAAACTGTTTTTT.

This rearrangement joins TRBV4-1 to TRBJ1-1, with D uncertain. CDR3 length equals 15 residues. The V end was cut by 0 bases, the J end by 0 bases, with 8 bases between. In germline, CDR1 is MGHRA, CDR2 YSYEKL. CDR3 in DNA: TGCGCCAGCAGCCAAGAGGGGTCACTGAACACTGAAGCTTTCTTT. Protein: CASSQEGSLNTEAFF.

The gene calls are TRBV28 and TRBJ1-1; TRBD1 is a possible D gene (6 bases). CDR1 and CDR2 from the germline V gene are MDHEN and SYDVKM. The CDR3 has 11 residues. V lost 6 bases and J lost 10, with 12 bases in between. CDR3 amino acids: CASSLRGGAFF. The CDR3 DNA follows: TGTGCCAGCAGCCTGAGAGGGGGAGCTTTCTTT. Drawing the rest from reference TRBV28 and TRBJ1-1, the complete variable domain is DVKVTQSSRYLVKRTGEKVFLECVQDMDHENMFWYRQDPGLGLRLIYFSYDVKMKEKGDIPEGYSVSREKKERFSLILESASTNQTSMYLCASSLRGGAFFGQGTRLTVV.

The chain couples TRBV5-6 to TRBJ2-7; no firm D call. CDR3 length: 14 residues. Per the germline V gene, CDR1 is SGHDT and CDR2 is YYEEEE. Trimming cost V 1 base and J 3 bases, with 11 bases left between them. The CDR3 sequence is CASSLKWTDYEQYF. The CDR3 coding sequence is TGTGCCAGCAGCTTGAAGTGGACGGACTACGAGCAGTACTTC.

The chain is built from TRBV28 and TRBJ2-2, with TRBD2 matching 7 bases. Trimming at V came to 4 bases and at J to 8 bases, leaving 13 bases not matched to a gene. CDR3 length: 16 residues. From germline, CDR1 is MDHEN and CDR2 SYDVKM. Here the CDR3 DNA reads TGTGCCAGCAGTTCCCCTAGCCGGACTAGTAAGGGGGAGCTGTTTTTT. Translation: CASSSPSRTSKGELFF.

This chain links TRBV9 with TRBJ2-3, with 11 bases fitting TRBD2. V was pared by 7 bases and J by 5 bases, with 9 bases of the junction left unmatched. CDR3 length equals 15 residues. The germline CDR1 and CDR2 sequences are SGDLS and YYNGEE. The CDR3 bases are TGTGCCAGCTCCCTACTAGCGGGGGCGGTAGATACGCAGTATTTT. Its protein product is CASSLLAGAVDTQYF.

The V and J genes are TRBV29-1 and TRBJ2-5, with 10 bases identical to TRBD2. CDR3 length: 15 amino acids. Germline loops: CDR1 SQVTM, CDR2 ANQGSEA. Unmatched junction bases numbered 8, after V lost 2 bases and J lost 5 bases. This CDR3 is CSVEYSGGAEETQYF. CDR3 nucleotide sequence: TGCAGCGTTGAATACAGCGGGGGGGCCGAGGAGACCCAGTACTTC.

This clone was seen only once. The chain is built from TRBV9 and TRBJ1-1, with D possibly matching TRBD1 (6 bases). Per germline, CDR1 SGDLS and CDR2 YYNGEE. The CDR3 has 16 residues. Deletions cut 0 bases from V and 1 base from J, with 13 bases between. CDR3 amino acids: CASSVEGGGANTEAFF. The DNA for the CDR3 is TGTGCCAGCAGCGTAGAGGGAGGGGGTGCGAACACTGAAGCTTTCTTT. Supplemented by reference TRBV9 and TRBJ1-1, the full variable domain reads DSGVTQTPKHLITATGQRVTLRCSPRSGDLSVYWYQQSLDQGLQFLIQYYNGEERAKGNILERFSAQQFPDLHSELNLSSLELGDSALYFCASSVEGGGANTEAFFGQGTRLTVV.

This clone is medium-sized within its sample. The chain joins TRBV27 to TRBJ2-7, with no clear D. Germline CDR1 is MNHEY and CDR2 is SMNVEV (reference sequence). This CDR3 contains 11 residues. The V end lost 5 bases, the J end lost 5 bases, and 7 bases lay between the germline ends. CDR3 coding DNA: TGTGCCAGCAGTGAAGGGCACGAGCAGTACTTC. Amino acids: CASSEGHEQYF.

V is TRBV2 and J is TRBJ2-2, with 10 nucleotides matching TRBD1. Germline CDR1 reads SNHLY; CDR2 reads FYNNEI. Trimming took 6 bases from V and 7 from J; bases not matched to a gene: 5. CDR3 length: 14 amino acids. CDR3 bases: TGTGCCAGCAGCCCGGGACAGGGGAACGGGGAGCTGTTTTTT. Its protein is CASSPGQGNGELFF.

This clone was recorded once. In the same sample, other DNA sequences code for this CDR3. The chain employs TRBV6-5 and TRBJ1-1; a possible D gene is TRBD1 (6 bases). The CDR3 spans 16 residues. The germline V gene has CDR1 MNHEY and CDR2 SVGAGI. V was pared by 2 bases and J by 2 bases, with 15 bases between. The CDR3, as DNA: TGTGCCAGCAGTTACCGAAGTACAGGGATTAACACTGAAGCTTTCTTT. Translated: CASSYRSTGINTEAFF.

This chain links TRBV28 with TRBJ1-5; tentative D call: TRBD1 (5 bases). The CDR3 consists of 11 residues. Trimming shortened V by 8 bases and J by 6 bases, and 8 bases separated the two germline ends. Per the germline V gene, CDR1 is MDHEN and CDR2 is SYDVKM. CDR3 DNA sequence: TGTGCCAGCGCTACAGGTCAGCCCCAGCATTTT. Encoded protein: CASATGQPQHF.

The rearrangement links TRBV19 to TRBJ2-7; D not certain. The germline CDR1 and CDR2 sequences are LNHDA and SQIVND (reference sequence). V shed 1 base and J shed 2 bases, with 9 bases lying between them. The CDR3 totals 14 residues. The CDR3 here is CASSIGIGTYEQYF. CDR3 DNA sequence: TGTGCCAGTAGTATAGGAATCGGCACCTACGAGCAGTACTTC. The complete variable domain, with remaining parts taken from reference TRBV19 and TRBJ2-7, reads DGGITQSPKYLFRKEGQNVTLSCEQNLNHDAMYWYRQDPGQGLRLIYYSQIVNDFQKGDIAEGYSVSREKKESFPLTVTSAQKNPTAFYLCASSIGIGTYEQYFGPGTRLTVT.

This chain connects TRBV6-5 to TRBJ2-7; no clear D gene. Trimming cost V 5 bases and J 0 bases, with 8 bases left between them. CDR1 is MNHEY and CDR2 is SVGAGI in the germline V gene. This CDR3 spans 13 amino acids. The CDR3 DNA reads TGTGCCAGCAGTCCTAGGTCCTCCTACGAGCAGTACTTC. As protein: CASSPRSSYEQYF.

The CDR3 loop is CASSSSGRAAEQYF. CDR3 in DNA: TGTGCCAGCAGCTCTAGCGGGAGGGCCGCCGAGCAGTACTTC. The chain couples TRBV7-9 to TRBJ2-7; 12 nucleotides match TRBD2. The ends lost 4 bases at V and 6 bases at J; junction bases unmatched: 4. The CDR3 has 14 residues. The germline V gene has CDR1 SEHNR and CDR2 FQNEAQ (reference sequence).

In this sample, this clone turned up once. The rearrangement uses TRBV28 and TRBJ2-2; 16 bases map to TRBD2. Trimming cost V 7 bases and J 6 bases; bases outside gene matches: 5. The germline V gene has CDR1 MDHEN and CDR2 SYDVKM. The CDR3 length is 16 residues. The CDR3 bases are TGTGCCAGCACTCCGGGACTAGCGGGAGGGGCCGGGGAGCTGTTTTTT. It translates to CASTPGLAGGAGELFF.

The chain links TRBV27 to TRBJ2-5, with 7 bases matching TRBD1. CDR1 and CDR2 from the germline V gene are MNHEY and SMNVEV (reference sequence). The junction had 9 bases not matched to a gene; V was cut back by 6 bases and J by 2 bases. The CDR3 loop spans 15 amino acids. The chain's CDR3 is CASRPRQGPQETQYF. CDR3 DNA sequence: TGTGCCAGCAGACCTAGACAGGGACCTCAAGAGACCCAGTACTTC.

V gene TRBV6-5 combines with J gene TRBJ2-4, with D tentatively TRBD1 (5 bases). Germline CDR1 reads MNHEY; CDR2 reads SVGAGI. The V and J ends lost 2 bases and 8 bases respectively, with 16 bases between them. The CDR3 covers 15 residues. CDR3 loop: CASSYESQGKDIQYF. The CDR3 DNA reads as TGTGCCAGCAGTTACGAGTCCCAGGGAAAAGACATTCAGTACTTC.

This clone has more than one count but fewer than ten. The chain links TRBV19 to TRBJ1-6; 9 bases match TRBD1. CDR1 and CDR2 (germline): LNHDA, SQIVND (reference sequence). This CDR3 region has 13 residues. V was clipped by 10 bases and J by 9 bases; unmatched bases: 7. The chain's CDR3 is CATQQGAGSPLHF. CDR3 coding DNA: TGTGCCACCCAACAGGGGGCAGGTTCACCCCTCCACTTT.

This chain joins TRBV27 and TRBJ2-5, with D possibly being TRBD2 (5 bases). This CDR3 contains 14 residues. V was cut by 1 base and J by 7 bases, with 13 bases left in between. Per germline, CDR1 MNHEY and CDR2 SMNVEV (reference sequence). CDR3 protein: CASSLWSGDGTQYF. The CDR3 DNA is TGTGCCAGCAGTTTATGGTCCGGGGATGGGACCCAGTACTTC.

J is TRBJ2-1 and V is TRBV2; 7 bases fit TRBD2. J gave up 4 bases and V 4 bases, and 7 bases lay outside the gene matches. CDR1 and CDR2 (germline): SNHLY, FYNNEI. The CDR3 has 15 amino acids. The DNA for the CDR3 is TGTGCCAGCAGTGGGGCGGGAGCTTCGTACAATGAGCAGTTCTTC. Protein sequence: CASSGAGASYNEQFF.

The rearrangement uses TRBV4-2 and TRBJ2-1; weak D call: TRBD2 (6 bases). Germline values: CDR1 LGHNA, CDR2 YNFKEQ. This CDR3 has 13 residues. Trimming shortened V by 4 bases and J by 7 bases, and 11 bases separated the two germline ends. The DNA of the CDR3 is TGTGCCAGCAGCCTCCGCGGGGTTAATGAGCAGTTCTTC. Translated: CASSLRGVNEQFF.

J is TRBJ1-2 and V is TRBV6-5; D is unresolved. Per germline, CDR1 MNHEY and CDR2 SVGAGI. This CDR3 is built from 13 residues. The V and J ends lost 2 bases and 3 bases respectively, with 7 bases between them. The CDR3 DNA is TGTGCCAGCAGTTACGAGGGCCACTATGGCTACACCTTC. It specifies CASSYEGHYGYTF.